A selection of T cell receptor beta chains follows, all from one sample in a study of cytomegalovirus exposure and HLA in healthy donors. TCRdb's table, derived via immunoSEQ multiplex PCR, lists solely in-frame clones and lacks some. There are approximately 46,000 clones in the sample; 93% occur only once, and approximately 2% lies in the top ten. Sequencing used PBMCs. These receptors were taken from a woman between 18 and 29 years old in good health and CMV-seronegative. CDR3s include the opening cysteine and the closing phenylalanine or tryptophan. The D gene is left open where the match is weak. The size entry is marked missing in some rows and otherwise reads once, few, many or a size class.

J	V	D	size	DNA	CDR3
TRBJ2-7	TRBV9	TRBD1	few	TGTGCCAGCAGCGAAACAGGGGGCCGGGAGCAGTACTTC	CASSETGGREQYF
TRBJ1-1	TRBV5-4	NA	few	TGTGCCAGCAGCTTAGTTGGGGCTAACACTGAAGCTTTCTTT	CASSLVGANTEAFF
TRBJ2-7	TRBV13	NA	NA	TGTGCCAGCAAAGTCGGCCGGGCGGAGGGCGAGCAGTACTTC	CASKVGRAEGEQYF
TRBJ2-7	TRBV6-6	TRBD1	NA	TGTGCCAGCAGGCGGGGACAGGGCCCCTACGAGCAGTACTTC	CASRRGQGPYEQYF
TRBJ1-3	TRBV18	NA	once	TGTGCCAGCTCACCACCTGCACAGGGTCGAAACACCATATATTTT	CASSPPAQGRNTIYF
TRBJ1-4	TRBV19	TRBD1	NA	TGTGCCAGTAGTACTCAGGGGGCGGCGGAAAAACTGTTTTTT	CASSTQGAAEKLFF
TRBJ1-1	TRBV18	NA	few	TGTGCCAGCTCACTCTTCTCGGGACAAGCGAACACTGAAGCTTTCTTT	CASSLFSGQANTEAFF
TRBJ2-7	TRBV6-5	NA	NA	TGTGCCAGCAGTTACTCGAAAAGTGGCAACGAGCAGTACTTC	CASSYSKSGNEQYF
TRBJ2-1	TRBV18	TRBD1	once	TGTGCCAGCTCATCCCGGGACAGGGATGGAAATGAGCAGTTCTTC	CASSSRDRDGNEQFF
TRBJ2-3	TRBV28	NA	NA	TGTGCCAGCAGGGACAGCCACACAGATACGCAGTATTTT	CASRDSHTDTQYF
TRBJ1-2	TRBV6-6	NA	NA	TGTGCCAGCAGTTGGCCATCAGGATTCAACTATGGCTACACCTTC	CASSWPSGFNYGYTF
TRBJ2-7	TRBV29-1	TRBD1	once	TGCAGCGTTCGGGACAGGTCAAGCTCCTACGAGCAGTACTTC	CSVRDRSSSYEQYF
TRBJ2-1	TRBV29-1	TRBD1	NA	TGCAGCGCTCCGGACAGGGACAATGAGCAGTTCTTC	CSAPDRDNEQFF
TRBJ2-2	TRBV5-1	TRBD1	NA	TGCGCCAGCAGTCGGACAGGGATTACCGGGGAGCTGTTTTTT	CASSRTGITGELFF
TRBJ2-1	TRBV7-2	TRBD1	NA	TGTGCCAGCGGGAAGACAGGGACGGATGAGCAGTTCTTC	CASGKTGTDEQFF
TRBJ1-1	TRBV6-1	NA	NA	TGTGCCAGCAGTGAAGCAGGGAGCGGTCGGAGCTCTGAAGCTTTCTTT	CASSEAGSGRSSEAFF